The entry that follows covers one T cell receptor (beta chain) sequence. This sample was taken from a study of T-cell reconstitution after alpha-beta-depleted transplantation in children. The CDR3 consists of 12 residues. Per germline, CDR1 SQVTM and CDR2 ANQGSEA. Trimming left V 4 bases short and J 5 bases short, with 11 bases between. Unique molecular identifiers were incorporated when the TCRbeta library was constructed. Each CDR3 protein gets one entry after TCRdb re-called the PCR reads with MiXCR. The sample lists some 350,000 distinct CDR3 sequences, 10% occurring once. The sequences come from PBMCs from the stem cell graft donor, collected from the stem cell graft. The V and J genes are TRBV29-1 and TRBJ2-5; D possibly matches TRBD1 or TRBD2 (6 bases each). This TCR derives from a human donor who donated a stem cell graft to a child with acute lymphoblastic leukemia. CDR3 nucleotide sequence: TGCAGCGTTGCCACAGGGAGGGAGACCCAGTACTTC. Amino acids: CSVATGRETQYF.